These T cell receptor beta chains were read from a single sample in a study of shared clonotypes between healthy human individuals. The repertoire was sequenced with immunoSEQ multiplex PCR; TCRdb's copy has only in-frame clones and lacks some. The sample records about 2.4 million clones, more than 80% being singletons. Sample: naive CD4+ T cells sorted from blood. These receptors were collected from a man aged 18 to 30 in good health. CDR3s include the opening cysteine and the closing phenylalanine or tryptophan. The order of the fields is J gene, clone size, D gene, CDR3 length, V gene, CDR3 DNA, CDR3 protein. D genes are given only for firm matches. Only some rows state a clone size, as once, few, many or a class for expanded clones.

TRBJ1-4,-,TRBD1,14,TRBV6-6,TGTGCCAGCAGACTACAGGGGGCGGGGGAAAAACTGTTTTTT,CASRLQGAGEKLFF
TRBJ2-5,-,TRBD1,13,TRBV19,TGTGCCAGTAGCGGACAGGTTCAAGAGACCCAGTACTTC,CASSGQVQETQYF
TRBJ2-7,-,TRBD1,15,TRBV6-5,TGTGCCAGCAGAATTCGGACAGGTGGTTCCTACGAGCAGTACTTC,CASRIRTGGSYEQYF
TRBJ2-7,-,TRBD2,16,TRBV7-2,TGTGCCAGCAGCTCCCCTAGCGGACCGTTTTTTTACGAGCAGTACTTC,CASSSPSGPFFYEQYF
TRBJ2-7,-,-,15,TRBV27,TGTGCCAGCAGTTTGTTACAGGAAGAACCCTACGAGCAGTACTTC,CASSLLQEEPYEQYF
TRBJ1-2,-,TRBD1,13,TRBV7-9,TGTGCCAGCAGCAGGGACAGTAACTATGGCTACACCTTC,CASSRDSNYGYTF
TRBJ2-1,-,TRBD2,16,TRBV6-1,TGTGCCAGCAGTGACCGTAGCGGGAGGGCCTTGGATGAGCAGTTCTTC,CASSDRSGRALDEQFF
TRBJ2-1,-,TRBD1,13,TRBV5-1,TGCGCCAGCAGCAGTGGACAGGGCGATGAGCAGTTCTTC,CASSSGQGDEQFF
TRBJ2-1,-,TRBD2,18,TRBV11-3,TGTGCCAGCAGCTCAGGGACTAGCGGGAGTTGGAGGGACAATGAGCAGTTCTTC,CASSSGTSGSWRDNEQFF
TRBJ2-7,-,-,14,TRBV7-9,TGTGCCAGCAGCTTAGGAGGCGTCCCCTCAACACAGTACTTC,CASSLGGVPSTQYF
TRBJ1-5,few,-,14,TRBV6-5,TGTGCCAGCAGTTACGACCTTTGGGGCCAGCCCCAGCATTTT,CASSYDLWGQPQHF
TRBJ1-2,-,TRBD1,13,TRBV10-3,TGTGCCACCAGGGGGAATGCTAACTATGGCTACACCTTC,CATRGNANYGYTF
TRBJ1-1,few,-,14,TRBV28,TGTGCCAGCACAGGTTCGGACAAACTAGCTGAAGCTTTCTTT,CASTGSDKLAEAFF
TRBJ2-3,-,-,13,TRBV6-1,TGTGCCAGCAGTTGGGGGGCCTCAGATACGCAGTATTTT,CASSWGASDTQYF
TRBJ2-1,-,-,12,TRBV19,TGTGCCAGTAGTATCTCGAACACTGAGCAGTTCTTC,CASSISNTEQFF
TRBJ1-3,-,-,17,TRBV9,TGTGCCAGCAGCGTAGGGGGACAACTCTCTACTGGAAACACCATATATTTT,CASSVGGQLSTGNTIYF
TRBJ2-7,few,TRBD2,16,TRBV15,TGTGCCACCAGCAGAGTGCTAGCGGGAGTTAGATACGAGCAGTACTTC,CATSRVLAGVRYEQYF
TRBJ2-7,-,-,15,TRBV21-1,TGTGCCAGCAGCGTTAGCGGGAGAAACTCATACGAGCAGTACTTC,CASSVSGRNSYEQYF
TRBJ2-1,-,TRBD2,19,TRBV4-3,TGCGCCAGCAGCGGAAAGGCCCTAGCGGGAGCCCGCTCCTACAATGAGCAGTTCTTC,CASSGKALAGARSYNEQFF
TRBJ2-2,-,-,12,TRBV7-2,TGTGCCAGCAGCGTGAACACCGGGGAGCTGTTTTTT,CASSVNTGELFF